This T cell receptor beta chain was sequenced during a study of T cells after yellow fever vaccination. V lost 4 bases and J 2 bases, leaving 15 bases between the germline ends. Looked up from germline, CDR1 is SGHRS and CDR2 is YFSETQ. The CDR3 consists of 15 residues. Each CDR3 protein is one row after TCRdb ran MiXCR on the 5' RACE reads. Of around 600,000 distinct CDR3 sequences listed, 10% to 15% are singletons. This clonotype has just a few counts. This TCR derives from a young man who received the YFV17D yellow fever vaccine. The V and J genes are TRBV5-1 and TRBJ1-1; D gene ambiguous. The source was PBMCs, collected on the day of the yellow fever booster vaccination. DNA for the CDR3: TGCGCCAGCAGCCTACCGGCGAACCCTAACACTGAAGCTTTCTTT. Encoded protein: CASSLPANPNTEAFF. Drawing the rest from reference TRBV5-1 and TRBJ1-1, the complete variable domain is KAGVTQTPRYLIKTRGQQVTLSCSPISGHRSVSWYQQTPGQGLQFLFEYFSETQRNKGNFPGRFSGRQFSNSRSEMNVSTLELGDSALYLCASSLPANPNTEAFFGQGTRLTVV.